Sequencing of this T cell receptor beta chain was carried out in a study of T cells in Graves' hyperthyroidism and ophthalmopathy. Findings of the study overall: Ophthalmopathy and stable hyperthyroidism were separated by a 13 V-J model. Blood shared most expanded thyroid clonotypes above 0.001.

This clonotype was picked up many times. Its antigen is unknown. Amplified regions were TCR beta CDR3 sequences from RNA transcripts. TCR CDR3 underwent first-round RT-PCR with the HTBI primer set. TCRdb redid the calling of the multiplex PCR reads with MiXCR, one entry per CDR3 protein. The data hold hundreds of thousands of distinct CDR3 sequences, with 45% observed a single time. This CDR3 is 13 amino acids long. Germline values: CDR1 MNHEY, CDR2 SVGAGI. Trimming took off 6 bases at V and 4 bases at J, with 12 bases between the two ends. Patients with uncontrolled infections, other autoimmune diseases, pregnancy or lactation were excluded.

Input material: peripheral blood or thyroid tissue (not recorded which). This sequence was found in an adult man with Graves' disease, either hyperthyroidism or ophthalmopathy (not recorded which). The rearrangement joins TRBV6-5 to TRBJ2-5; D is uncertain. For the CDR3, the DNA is TGTGCCAGCAGCCCTGGTGCAAGAGAGACCCAGTACTTC. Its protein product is CASSPGARETQYF.